The rows below give T cell receptor beta chains drawn from one sample of a study of response to subunit inactivated influenza vaccine. TCRdb itself ran the RT-PCR reads through MiXCR, one entry per CDR3 protein. The sample carries 700,000 to 800,000 distinct CDR3 sequences, about 18% recorded once. The sample consisted of PBMCs from blood, taken more than 4 days after vaccination. These receptors were collected from a man between 50 and 59 years old who received an inactivated influenza vaccine. Both conserved end residues are part of each CDR3. Fields, in order: CDR3 DNA, CDR3 protein, D gene, J gene, clone size, V gene. A D gene is named only where the DNA matches it firmly. Part of the rows lack a size; the others show once, few, many or a class for expanded clones.

TGTGCCAGCAGTTACTCGACTAGCGGGGCCCTTCCAGCCAAAAACATTCAGTACTTC	CASSYSTSGALPAKNIQYF	TRBD2	TRBJ2-4	few	TRBV6-5
TGTGCCAGCAGCTTAGACTGGAACTACAATGAGCAGTTCTTC	CASSLDWNYNEQFF	NA	TRBJ2-1	many	TRBV7-8
TGTGCCAGCAGTTGGCCTAACTATGGCTACACCTTC	CASSWPNYGYTF	NA	TRBJ1-2	NA	TRBV12-3/TRBV12-4
TGTGCCAGCAGCTTATTATCCGGGGCAGGGGCTGGCTACGAGCAGTACTTC	CASSLLSGAGAGYEQYF	NA	TRBJ2-7	few	TRBV7-8
TGTGCCTGGAGTCGGATAGCGGGCCTTGCTTACAATGAGCAGTTCTTC	CAWSRIAGLAYNEQFF	TRBD2	TRBJ2-1	few	TRBV30
TGTGCCAGCAGCTTAGTTCTAGCGGGGGACCGCACAGATACGCAGTATTTT	CASSLVLAGDRTDTQYF	TRBD2	TRBJ2-3	few	TRBV7-6
TGTGCCATCAGTGAAGCGGGGCTACAGGGTTGGGAGACCCAGTACTTC	CAISEAGLQGWETQYF	NA	TRBJ2-5	few	TRBV10-3
TGTGCCAGCAGTTCCCAGGGAGATACGCAGTATTTT	CASSSQGDTQYF	NA	TRBJ2-3	many	TRBV7-9
TGCAGTGGGGTACAGGGGGCGCGAAATGAGCAGTTCTTC	CSGVQGARNEQFF	TRBD1	TRBJ2-1	few	TRBV20-1
TGTGCCAGCAGCTTTGGCAGGGGGCTGAGTGGCCAAGAGACCCAGTACTTC	CASSFGRGLSGQETQYF	TRBD1	TRBJ2-5	few	TRBV7-9
TGTGCCAGCAGCCAAGGGCGTCTTGAGCAGTTCTTC	CASSQGRLEQFF	NA	TRBJ2-1	few	TRBV14
TGCGCCAGCAGCTCAAGGGACAATGGCTATGGCTACACCTTC	CASSSRDNGYGYTF	NA	TRBJ1-2	NA	TRBV5-1
TGTGCCAGCAATCAACATGGCTACGAGCAGTACTTC	CASNQHGYEQYF	NA	TRBJ2-7	few	TRBV6-2/TRBV6-3
TGTGCCAGCAGCTTAGTGGCCGGGGGCACTCAGCCCCAGCATTTT	CASSLVAGGTQPQHF	NA	TRBJ1-5	NA	TRBV11-2
TGCGCCAGCAGGCGGCTCCCCGGACTAGCGGGGGCAGGGACCGGGGAGCTGTTTTTT	CASRRLPGLAGAGTGELFF	TRBD2	TRBJ2-2	many	TRBV4-1
TGTGCCAGCAGTGATTGGGGGACTAGCATCTCAGATACGCAGTATTTT	CASSDWGTSISDTQYF	TRBD2	TRBJ2-3	many	TRBV6-1
TGTGCCAGCAGTGACCAAACAGGGTTCAATCAGCCCCAGCATTTT	CASSDQTGFNQPQHF	NA	TRBJ1-5	few	TRBV6-1
TGTGCCAGCACCCCTCCGTGGTCCTCAGACGAGCAGTTCTTC	CASTPPWSSDEQFF	NA	TRBJ2-1	NA	TRBV28
TGTGCCAGCAGCTTAAGGGGGGCTTATGGCTACACCTTC	CASSLRGAYGYTF	NA	TRBJ1-2	many	TRBV7-9
TGTGCCAGCAGCAGGGCCGGGACAACTTACAATGAGCAGTTCTTC	CASSRAGTTYNEQFF	NA	TRBJ2-1	few	TRBV21-1
TGCAGTGCTAGAGGGGCCCCTAGCGGGAGGGCCTACGAGCAGTACTTC	CSARGAPSGRAYEQYF	TRBD2	TRBJ2-7	few	TRBV20-1
TGTGCCAGCAGCACTCCCCGGGTTGGGGGGCATGGCTACACCTTC	CASSTPRVGGHGYTF	NA	TRBJ1-2	few	TRBV11-2
TGTGCCAGCAGCGTAGCCGACAATGAGCAGTTCTTC	CASSVADNEQFF	NA	TRBJ2-1	NA	TRBV9
TGCAGTGCTAGAGCCCTGGGTAGCAATCAGCCCCAGCATTTT	CSARALGSNQPQHF	NA	TRBJ1-5	NA	TRBV20-1
TGTGCCAGCAGTACCGCCGGGACAGATAACTATGGCTACACCTTC	CASSTAGTDNYGYTF	TRBD1	TRBJ1-2	few	TRBV12-3/TRBV12-4
TGTGCCAGCAGCCGGGACAGTAATGAAAAACTGTTTTTT	CASSRDSNEKLFF	TRBD1	TRBJ1-4	NA	TRBV28
TGTGCCAGCAGGGAGAGGCTTGCGGTTGGCATGACCCAGTACTTC	CASRERLAVGMTQYF	NA	TRBJ2-5	few	TRBV3-1
TGTGCCATCAGTGAGACCGTAGATAGAACGTTCTTC	CAISETVDRTFF	NA	TRBJ2-1	many	TRBV10-3
TGTGCCAGCAGCTCTAAAGTCGGTCCTCGTATCACAGATACGCAGTATTTT	CASSSKVGPRITDTQYF	NA	TRBJ2-3	NA	TRBV7-9
TGTGCCAGCAGTGCGCTAGCGGGGTTCACAGATACGCAGTATTTT	CASSALAGFTDTQYF	TRBD2	TRBJ2-3	NA	TRBV25-1
TGTGCCAGCAGCTTAGTGGGTCGGGCGCCGGGCACCGGGGAGCTGTTTTTT	CASSLVGRAPGTGELFF	NA	TRBJ2-2	NA	TRBV7-2
TGTGCCAGCAGTGAATGGGACAGGCCCTACGAGCAGTACTTC	CASSEWDRPYEQYF	TRBD1	TRBJ2-7	NA	TRBV25-1
TGTGCCAGCAGTCCAATGGACCGCACAGATACGCAGTATTTT	CASSPMDRTDTQYF	NA	TRBJ2-3	few	TRBV12-3/TRBV12-4
TGCAGCGTATTACAGGGGAACACTGAAGCTTTCTTT	CSVLQGNTEAFF	NA	TRBJ1-1	few	TRBV29-1
TGCGCCAGCAGTGAGTCGGGACAGGTTAGCTCCTACGAGCAGTACTTC	CASSESGQVSSYEQYF	TRBD1	TRBJ2-7	few	TRBV10-1
TGCAGTGCTAAACAGGGGGCGCGAGTAGAGACCCAGTACTTC	CSAKQGARVETQYF	TRBD1	TRBJ2-5	NA	TRBV20-1
TGTGCCAGCAGCCAAGTCCGGGCAGACAACACTGAAGCTTTCTTT	CASSQVRADNTEAFF	NA	TRBJ1-1	few	TRBV16
TGTGCCAGCAGCCAAGGACAGGGTTTTGGGAACACTGAAGCTTTCTTT	CASSQGQGFGNTEAFF	TRBD1	TRBJ1-1	NA	TRBV3-1
TGCGCCAGCAGCCAAGATTATGCAGGTCGGGGGTTGGTCGAGACCCAGTACTTC	CASSQDYAGRGLVETQYF	NA	TRBJ2-5	NA	TRBV4-1
TGTGCCAGCAGCTTAGCGGGGTTTGAAGATGGCTATGGCTACACCTTC	CASSLAGFEDGYGYTF	NA	TRBJ1-2	NA	TRBV7-9
TGTGCCAGCAGCTCAGGACTAGCGGGGGCATTAGATCCAGGGGCAGATACGCAGTATTTT	CASSSGLAGALDPGADTQYF	TRBD2	TRBJ2-3	NA	TRBV3-1
TGTGCCAGTAGTACGGGGGAGCCGCAGTATTTT	CASSTGEPQYF	NA	TRBJ2-3	NA	TRBV19
TGCAGCTCGGACAGGGGAACTTATGGCTACACCTTC	CSSDRGTYGYTF	TRBD1	TRBJ1-2	NA	TRBV20-1
TGCAGCGGATATGGGACAGCAATGAACACTGAAGCTTTCTTT	CSGYGTAMNTEAFF	TRBD1	TRBJ1-1	few	TRBV29-1
TGTGCCAGTAGTATAGATGAGTACCGGCCCAATGAGCAGTTCTTC	CASSIDEYRPNEQFF	NA	TRBJ2-1	NA	TRBV19
TGTGCCAGCAGTTACAATTTAGATCAGCCCCAGCATTTT	CASSYNLDQPQHF	NA	TRBJ1-5	few	TRBV6-6
TGTGCCAGCAGCTCCAGAGGGGGCTACGAGCAGTACTTC	CASSSRGGYEQYF	NA	TRBJ2-7	many	TRBV7-8
TGTGCCAGCAGCGCGACAGGGGGCGGGCAGGAGACCCAGTACTTC	CASSATGGGQETQYF	TRBD1	TRBJ2-5	NA	TRBV12-3/TRBV12-4
TGTGCCAGCAGTCTGTGGAACACTGAAGCTTTCTTT	CASSLWNTEAFF	NA	TRBJ1-1	many	TRBV7-2
TGTGCCAGCAGTTCGGGGGCAAGCTCCTACAATGAGCAGTTCTTC	CASSSGASSYNEQFF	NA	TRBJ2-1	NA	TRBV6-2/TRBV6-3
TGCAGCCCTGATACCCACCTCTTAGGGAACACAGATACGCAGTATTTT	CSPDTHLLGNTDTQYF	NA	TRBJ2-3	few	TRBV29-1
TGTGCCAGCAGCTTAGTCGGGGGCCCTGACCCCTACGAGCAGTACTTC	CASSLVGGPDPYEQYF	NA	TRBJ2-7	NA	TRBV7-2
TGTGCCAGCAGCCCCCTCTTGGGACAGGGCGAAGCTTTCTTT	CASSPLLGQGEAFF	TRBD1	TRBJ1-1	few	TRBV7-2
TGCGCCAGCAGCCAAGGCGGCCATAGCACAGATACGCAGTATTTT	CASSQGGHSTDTQYF	NA	TRBJ2-3	NA	TRBV4-3
TGCGCCAGCAGCTTGGCCGGCAGCCTAACCTACGAGCAGTACTTC	CASSLAGSLTYEQYF	NA	TRBJ2-7	few	TRBV5-1
TGCAGCGCCACAGAGCGGGGGAATGAAAAACTGTTTTTT	CSATERGNEKLFF	NA	TRBJ1-4	many	TRBV29-1
TGTGCCAGCAGCAAGGACAGGGGGCATGCCAAAAACATTCAGTACTTC	CASSKDRGHAKNIQYF	TRBD1	TRBJ2-4	few	TRBV7-2
TGTGCCAGCAGCCCCCTTTGGACTAACACCGGGGAGCTGTTTTTT	CASSPLWTNTGELFF	NA	TRBJ2-2	NA	TRBV7-8
TGCAGCGTTGAAAGGGTTAGCGGGAGTAAAAATGAGCAGTTCTTC	CSVERVSGSKNEQFF	TRBD2	TRBJ2-1	many	TRBV29-1
TGCAGTGCTAGAGAAGTCTATACAGGGCAAGCTTTCTTT	CSAREVYTGQAFF	NA	TRBJ1-1	many	TRBV20-1